Each of the 7 T cell receptor beta chains below was sequenced from the same sample in a study of T cell responses to AZD1222 COVID-19 vaccine. Only in-frame clones appear in the TCRdb table, and some are missing; sequencing was by immunoSEQ multiplex PCR. This sample has 90,000 to 95,000 clones; over 75% occur once, and the top ten carry around 21%. The sample was peripheral blood, taken on day 0 of AZD1222 vaccination. These receptors were taken from an adult in good health.

The chain employs TRBV19 and TRBJ1-2; a weak D match, TRBD1 (5 bases). V shed 5 bases and J shed 4 bases, with 20 bases lying between them. This CDR3 spans 16 amino acids. Germline V gene data show CDR1 as LNHDA and CDR2 as SQIVND (reference sequence). The CDR3 coding sequence is TGTGCCAGTAGTCTCTATTCAGGGCAGTCTGGCTATGGCTACACCTTC. It yields the protein CASSLYSGQSGYGYTF.

This clone was seen only a few times. The chain uses TRBV5-1 and TRBJ1-2; perhaps TRBD1 as D (5 bases). V was cut by 2 bases and J by 0 bases, with 11 bases left in between. Germline CDR1 SGHRS, CDR2 YFSETQ. The length of the CDR3 is 15 residues. CDR3 amino acids: CASSLTGLSNYGYTF. CDR3 DNA: TGCGCCAGCAGCTTAACAGGCCTTTCTAACTATGGCTACACCTTC.

The chain is built from TRBV5-6 and TRBJ2-7; D remains unclear. The CDR3 sequence is 13 residues long. Trimming took 1 base from V and 0 from J, leaving 5 bases between them. Germline CDR1 reads SGHDT; CDR2 reads YYEEEE. The chain's CDR3 is CASSLTNSYEQYF. DNA for the CDR3: TGTGCCAGCAGCTTGACAAACTCCTACGAGCAGTACTTC.

The CDR3 spells CASSIPQSVRGGAKNIQYF. The CDR3 DNA is TGTGCCAGTAGTATTCCCCAATCCGTAAGGGGCGGAGCCAAAAACATTCAGTACTTC. J is TRBJ2-4 and V is TRBV19, with D perhaps TRBD1 (5 bases). There are 19 residues in the CDR3. V dropped 3 bases and J dropped 0 bases, with 21 bases sitting between them. Germline V gene data show CDR1 as LNHDA and CDR2 as SQIVND (reference sequence).

The chain carries TRBV7-2 and TRBJ2-1, with 10 positions matching TRBD1. J lost 9 bases, V lost 6 bases, and 14 bases had no gene match. CDR1 and CDR2 (germline): SGHTA, FQGNSA. The CDR3 has 16 residues. The CDR3 loop is CASRWTGTGVLVEQFF. The DNA for the CDR3 is TGTGCCAGCAGGTGGACCGGGACAGGGGTGTTGGTTGAGCAGTTCTTC.

The chain employs TRBV7-8 and TRBJ2-7; weak D call: TRBD2 (7 bases). Germline lookup yields CDR1 SGHVS and CDR2 FQNEAQ. Trimming took off 1 base at V and 4 bases at J, with 17 bases between the two ends. The CDR3 length is 16 residues. Written as DNA, the CDR3 is TGTGCCAGCAGCTTAGGTCGGGGGGCGCTTGGGTACGAGCAGTACTTC. Translated: CASSLGRGALGYEQYF.

The chain's CDR3 is CASSIAGQSFRPLHF. The CDR3 coding sequence is TGTGCCAGTAGTATAGCGGGTCAGAGTTTTAGACCCCTCCACTTT. The chain carries TRBV19 and TRBJ1-6; D gene ambiguous. The germline gives CDR1 LNHDA, CDR2 SQIVND (reference sequence). Trimming took off 1 base at V and 12 bases at J, with 16 bases between the two ends. This CDR3 region has 15 residues.